The 2 T cell receptor beta chains listed next were all sequenced from one sample in a study of T cell responses to AZD1222 COVID-19 vaccine. TCRdb's copy holds only in-frame clones and misses some; the assay was immunoSEQ multiplex PCR. The table includes 110,000 to 150,000 clones, 85% to 90% detected once. The sample consisted of peripheral blood, taken on day 0 of AZD1222 vaccination. The receptors stem from an adult in good health.

This chain connects TRBV19 to TRBJ1-5; TRBD1 aligns across 8 bases. The CDR3 loop spans 15 amino acids. Losses at the gene ends were 7 bases for V and 0 bases for J; bases not matched to a gene: 5. The germline V gene has CDR1 LNHDA and CDR2 SQIVND (reference sequence). In DNA form, the CDR3 reads TGTGCCAGTACCGAGACAGGGGCTAGCAATCAGCCCCAGCATTTT. Encoded protein: CASTETGASNQPQHF.

The chain links TRBV7-2 to TRBJ2-1; a possible D gene is TRBD2 (6 bases). Trimming shortened V by 5 bases and J by 8 bases, and 22 bases separated the two germline ends. The CDR3 runs 16 residues. CDR1 and CDR2 (germline): SGHTA, FQGNSA. In DNA form, the CDR3 reads TGTGCCAGCAGCCGCGAGGGACTCCGCGTCCTCGATGAGCAGTTCTTC. Residues: CASSREGLRVLDEQFF.